These 30 T cell receptor beta chains were all obtained from the same sample, sequenced in a study of cytomegalovirus exposure and HLA in healthy donors. Primers for the PCR totalled 60 Vbeta and 13 Jbeta. Only in-frame clones appear in the TCRdb table, and some are missing; sequencing was by immunoSEQ multiplex PCR. There are 34,000 or so clones in the sample, with 4.8% held by the top ten. Sequencing input: PBMCs. Receptor source: a female donor in good health and CMV-seronegative.

The chain has TRBV9 and TRBJ2-5; D ambiguous. The CDR3 is 12 amino acids. Germline V CDR1 and CDR2: SGDLS, YYNGEE. Trimming removed 5 bases from V and 5 bases from J, with 10 bases in between. CDR3 coding DNA: TGTGCCAGCAGTGAGCCCGGGGAGACCCAGTACTTC. It codes for CASSEPGETQYF.

This chain uses TRBV30 with TRBJ2-4; 9 bases are a match to TRBD2. CDR3 length: 14 residues. Trimming took 8 bases from V and 6 from J; bases not matched to a gene: 11. Germline V gene lookup returns CDR1 GTSNPN and CDR2 SVGIG (reference sequence). The CDR3 loop reads CARSSGGGGNIQYF. Written as DNA, the CDR3 is TGTGCCCGCTCAAGCGGCGGGGGGGGAAACATTCAGTACTTC. Based on the CDR3 plus reference TRBV30 and TRBJ2-4, the full variable domain is SQTIHQWPATLVQPVGSPLSLECTVEGTSNPNLYWYRQAAGRGLQLLFYSVGIGQISSEVPQNLSASRPQDRQFILSSKKLLLSDSGFYLCARSSGGGGNIQYFGAGTRLSVL.

CDR3: CASSLEVPGTYEQYF. The CDR3 nucleotides read TGTGCCAGCAGCTTAGAGGTTCCAGGAACCTACGAGCAGTACTTC. The genes are TRBV7-8 and TRBJ2-7, with no clear D. V lost 1 base to trimming and J lost 2 bases, with 12 bases between them. The CDR3 is 15 amino acids. Germline V gene lookup returns CDR1 SGHVS and CDR2 FQNEAQ. The full variable domain, rest sourced from reference TRBV7-8 and TRBJ2-7, is GAGVSQSPRYKVAKRGQDVALRCDPISGHVSLFWYQQALGQGPEFLTYFQNEAQLDKSGLPSDRFFAERPEGSVSTLKIQRTQQEDSAVYLCASSLEVPGTYEQYFGPGTRLTVT.

V usage is TRBV28 and J usage is TRBJ1-5; 7 bases align to TRBD1. Unmatched junction bases numbered 12, after V lost 7 bases and J lost 3 bases. Germline V gene lookup returns CDR1 MDHEN and CDR2 SYDVKM. The CDR3 totals 16 residues. CDR3 DNA: TGTGCCAGCACCTTCAGAGGGGGCGCGTACAATCAGCCCCAGCATTTT. It translates to CASTFRGGAYNQPQHF.

The gene calls are TRBV14 and TRBJ1-5; 8 bases are a match to TRBD1. CDR3 length: 13 amino acids. Germline assignment: CDR1 SGHDN and CDR2 FVKESK. V gave up 4 bases and J gave up 6 bases; unmatched junction bases: 2. The CDR3 sequence: CASSLQGGQPQHF. CDR3 DNA sequence: TGTGCCAGCAGCCTACAGGGGGGTCAGCCCCAGCATTTT.

CDR3 nucleotide sequence: TGTGCCAGCAGCCAAGAGACATTAGGAAACATTCAGTACTTC. Amino acid sequence: CASSQETLGNIQYF. The chain recombines TRBV14 with TRBJ2-4; D remains ambiguous. The V gene lost 0 bases and the J gene lost 6 bases, with 9 bases spanning the gap. CDR3 length: 14 residues. From germline, CDR1 is SGHDN and CDR2 FVKESK.

The chain recombines TRBV4-3 with TRBJ1-3; D may be TRBD1 (6 bases). Germline V lookup: CDR1 LGHNA, CDR2 YSLEER. Trimming cost V 0 bases and J 8 bases, with 14 bases left between them. The CDR3 length is 15 residues. CDR3 coding DNA: TGCGCCAGCAGCCAAGATTGGGGGGGCAGGGACACCATATATTTT. It specifies CASSQDWGGRDTIYF.

The chain has TRBV9 and TRBJ1-3, with 7 bases that match TRBD1. V was clipped by 3 bases and J by 2 bases; unmatched bases: 8. The CDR3 totals 16 residues. The germline CDR1 and CDR2 sequences are SGDLS and YYNGEE. The CDR3 spells CASSASGQAAGNTIYF. The CDR3 DNA follows: TGTGCCAGCAGCGCCTCTGGACAGGCTGCTGGAAACACCATATATTTT.

This clone is medium-sized (0.01 to 0.1%) by frequency. The chain joins TRBV10-3 to TRBJ1-1; possibly TRBD1 for D (5 bases). Germline V gives CDR1 ENHRY, CDR2 SYGVKD. V lost 0 bases to trimming and J lost 0 bases, with 8 bases between them. The CDR3 length is 15 residues. In DNA form, the CDR3 reads TGTGCCATCAGTGAGTCGGTAGGGGTGAACACTGAAGCTTTCTTT. This sequence encodes CAISESVGVNTEAFF.

The chain combines TRBV14 with TRBJ2-3, with D possibly matching TRBD2 (6 bases). This CDR3 contains 15 residues. Between the trimmed V and J ends, which lost 1 base and 5 bases, there was a span of 13 bases. The germline CDR1 and CDR2 sequences are SGHDN and FVKESK. CDR3 DNA: TGTGCCAGCAGCCAAGTTACGGGGGAGGTAGATACGCAGTATTTT. It is translated as CASSQVTGEVDTQYF.

The chain carries TRBV11-2 and TRBJ2-5; no firm D call. This CDR3 has 12 amino acids. Germline V gene sequence: CDR1 SGHAT, CDR2 FQNNGV. The ends were cut back, 4 bases at V and 1 base at J, with 4 bases in the middle. The CDR3 loop is CASSSSQETQYF. The CDR3 DNA reads as TGTGCCAGCAGCTCCAGCCAAGAGACCCAGTACTTC. Full variable domain (outside the CDR3, taken from reference TRBV11-2 and TRBJ2-5): EAGVAQSPRYKIIEKRQSVAFWCNPISGHATLYWYQQILGQGPKLLIQFQNNGVVDDSQLPKDRFSAERLKGVDSTLKIQPAKLEDSAVYLCASSSSQETQYFGPGTRLLVL.

The rearrangement uses TRBV5-6 and TRBJ2-7; D call uncertain. Between the trimmed V and J ends, which lost 2 bases and 2 bases, there was a span of 5 bases. The CDR3 covers 12 residues. Per germline, CDR1 SGHDT and CDR2 YYEEEE. The CDR3 spells CASSFRAYEQYF. The DNA for the CDR3 is TGTGCCAGCAGCTTTCGGGCCTACGAGCAGTACTTC.

The chain has TRBV5-1 and TRBJ2-5; D unclear. The closer fit of TRBJ2-7 to the DNA end suggests the J call may be wrong. This CDR3 has 9 amino acids. CDR1 and CDR2 (germline): SGHRS, YFSETQ. The CDR3 is CASGYEQYF. The CDR3 region has the DNA TGCGCCAGCGGCTACGAGCAGTACTTC.

Notes on this clone: Sequence at one end of the junction differs from germline and may be a read error. At the DNA level, this CDR3 is encoded by other sequences in the same sample as well. This chain links TRBV4-3 with TRBJ1-1; the D gene is possibly TRBD1 (6 bases). This CDR3 comprises 14 residues. Per germline, CDR1 LGHNA and CDR2 YSLEER. The CDR3 spells CASSRAGGGTEAFF. DNA of the CDR3: TGCGCCAGCAGCCGGGCTGGGGGCGGAACTGAAGCCTTCTTT.

The J gene is TRBJ1-4, the V gene TRBV2, with D possibly TRBD1 on 6 matching bases. The germline V gene has CDR1 SNHLY and CDR2 FYNNEI. V was shortened by 5 bases and J by 1 base, with 11 bases between the two germline ends. The CDR3 extends over 15 amino acids. In nucleotides, the CDR3 is TGTGCCAGCAGTCACGACAGGCGAACTAATGAAAAACTGTTTTTT. Amino acids: CASSHDRRTNEKLFF.

This chain joins TRBV4-3 and TRBJ1-1; 10 bases are shared with TRBD1. Germline assignment: CDR1 LGHNA and CDR2 YSLEER. Trimming cost V 3 bases and J 4 bases; bases outside gene matches: 11. There are 17 residues in the CDR3. The CDR3 spells CASSHMGQGRLGTEAFF. The CDR3 nucleotides are TGCGCCAGCAGCCACATGGGACAGGGGCGGTTGGGCACTGAAGCTTTCTTT.

The chain is built from TRBV9 and TRBJ2-7, with D perhaps matching TRBD1 (6 bases). The CDR3 totals 12 residues. Germline CDR1 and CDR2: SGDLS and YYNGEE. V lost 7 bases and J 3 bases, leaving 11 bases between the germline ends. CDR3 loop: CASGTRDYEQYF. The CDR3 DNA is TGTGCCAGCGGGACAAGGGACTACGAGCAGTACTTC.

This chain joins TRBV11-1 and TRBJ2-3; 10 nucleotides match TRBD2. V shed 2 bases and J 6 bases; nucleotides not matched to a gene: 5. Germline V lookup: CDR1 SGHAT, CDR2 FQDESV (reference sequence). This CDR3 has 15 amino acids. The CDR3: CASSLLAGGPDTQYF. The CDR3 DNA sequence: TGTGCCAGCAGCTTATTAGCGGGGGGCCCCGATACGCAGTATTTT.

This chain joins TRBV18 and TRBJ2-5; 12 bases are a match to TRBD2. Germline-derived CDR1 and CDR2 are KGHSH and LQKENI. Losses at the gene ends were 0 bases for V and 5 bases for J; bases not matched to a gene: 7. The CDR3 spans 17 residues. CDR3 amino acids: CASSPPLASGGAETQYF. Written as DNA, the CDR3 is TGTGCCAGCTCACCACCGTTGGCTAGCGGGGGGGCTGAGACCCAGTACTTC.

The chain uses TRBV11-2 and TRBJ2-5; TRBD2 aligns across 11 bases. CDR1 is SGHAT and CDR2 is FQNNGV in the germline V gene. V gave up 1 base and J gave up 3 bases; unmatched junction bases: 4. The CDR3 totals 16 residues. The CDR3 reads CASSLGASGGKETQYF. In DNA form, the CDR3 reads TGTGCCAGCAGCTTAGGGGCTAGCGGGGGGAAAGAGACCCAGTACTTC. Together with reference TRBV11-2 and TRBJ2-5, the CDR3 gives the full variable domain: EAGVAQSPRYKIIEKRQSVAFWCNPISGHATLYWYQQILGQGPKLLIQFQNNGVVDDSQLPKDRFSAERLKGVDSTLKIQPAKLEDSAVYLCASSLGASGGKETQYFGPGTRLLVL.

V is TRBV12-5 and J is TRBJ1-2; tentative D call: TRBD1 (6 bases). In germline, CDR1 is LGHNT, CDR2 FRNRAP. Deletions cut 0 bases from V and 2 bases from J, with 7 bases between. The CDR3 has 14 residues. The CDR3 nucleotides are TGTGCTAGTGGTTTGGTCACAGGGAACTATGGCTACACCTTC. Amino acids: CASGLVTGNYGYTF.

The V and J genes are TRBV27 and TRBJ2-7; TRBD1 matches 10 bases. There are 14 residues in the CDR3. Germline CDR1 MNHEY, CDR2 SMNVEV (reference sequence). V dropped 5 bases and J dropped 2; count of bases not matched to a gene: 3. The CDR3 sequence: CASSMGTGAYEQYF. DNA of the CDR3: TGTGCCAGCAGTATGGGGACAGGGGCCTACGAGCAGTACTTC.

The V gene is TRBV6-5, the J gene TRBJ1-2, with unresolved D. V gave up 6 bases and J gave up 2 bases, with 16 bases separating them. There are 15 residues in the CDR3. Germline assignment: CDR1 MNHEY and CDR2 SVGAGI. The CDR3 nucleotides are TGTGCCAGCAGGGTCTCAGTAAATCAGAACTATGGCTACACCTTC. This gives the protein CASRVSVNQNYGYTF.

The chain joins TRBV7-6 to TRBJ2-7, with 12 bases matching TRBD2. The length of the CDR3 is 20 residues. After removal of 5 bases from V and 3 bases from J, the junction contained 20 bases not matched to a gene. The germline V gene encodes CDR1 SGHVS and CDR2 FNYEAQ. The CDR3 region is CASSPRALAGGLLYYYEQYF. The CDR3 DNA sequence: TGTGCCAGCAGCCCCCGGGCACTAGCGGGGGGCCTCCTCTATTACTACGAGCAGTACTTC.

The chain couples TRBV11-2 to TRBJ1-2; 7 positions match TRBD1. J lost 4 bases, V lost 3 bases, and 5 bases had no gene match. The CDR3 extends over 14 amino acids. CDR1 SGHAT and CDR2 FQNNGV come from the germline V gene. Written as DNA, the CDR3 is TGTGCCAGCAGCTTGGGGACAGCTCGCTATGGCTACACCTTC. It encodes CASSLGTARYGYTF.

The chain employs TRBV6-1 and TRBJ1-2, with D tentatively TRBD1 (6 bases). The germline V gene encodes CDR1 MNHNS and CDR2 SASEGT. Deletions cut 6 bases from V and 4 bases from J, with 18 bases between. The CDR3 sequence is 15 residues long. The CDR3 is CASRYPRGRGYGYTF. As DNA, the CDR3 is TGTGCCAGCAGATACCCCAGGGGTCGCGGCTATGGCTACACCTTC.

This clone is identified as medium-sized (0.01 to 0.1%) from frequency. V and J are TRBV5-8 and TRBJ2-1, with 9 nucleotides matching TRBD1. The CDR3 spans 16 residues. Unmatched junction bases numbered 4, after V lost 3 bases and J lost 0 bases. CDR1 SGHTS and CDR2 YDEGEE come from the germline V gene. The CDR3 loop reads CASSSGQGSSYNEQFF. CDR3 sequence (DNA): TGTGCCAGCAGCTCCGGACAGGGGAGCTCCTACAATGAGCAGTTCTTC.

V gene TRBV4-1 combines with J gene TRBJ1-6; D is perhaps TRBD1 (6 bases). The ends were cut back, 1 base at V and 4 bases at J, with 11 bases in the middle. The germline CDR1 and CDR2 sequences are MGHRA and YSYEKL. The CDR3 is 16 residues long. Here the CDR3 DNA reads TGCGCCAGCAGCCAAGTTACCAGGGGATATAATTCACCCCTCCACTTT. Amino acid sequence: CASSQVTRGYNSPLHF.

The genes are TRBV11-2 and TRBJ1-5; possible D gene TRBD1, 6 bases. V lost 0 bases and J 2 bases, leaving 11 bases between the germline ends. Germline V CDR1 and CDR2: SGHAT, FQNNGV. This CDR3 spans 16 amino acids. CDR3 DNA sequence: TGTGCCAGCAGCTTAGAGTTGGGGGCGGGCAATCAGCCCCAGCATTTT. Translating it yields CASSLELGAGNQPQHF.

The CDR3 DNA is TGTGCCAGCAGCCCCTTAAGAACCGGGACAGCGGCCGGGGACGGGGAGCTGTTTTTT. It specifies CASSPLRTGTAAGDGELFF. The V and J genes are TRBV11-2 and TRBJ2-2, with 7 bases aligning to TRBD1. Germline assignment: CDR1 SGHAT and CDR2 FQNNGV. The junction had 22 bases not matched to a gene; V was cut back by 5 bases and J by 7 bases. The CDR3 covers 19 residues.